This T cell receptor beta chain derives from a study of shared clonotypes between healthy human individuals. Study findings and constraints: Several donors had around 5% of their naive CD4 clonotypes in common.

J gave up 2 bases and V 6 bases, and 6 bases lay outside the gene matches. The germline V gene has CDR1 SNHLY and CDR2 FYNNEI. The CDR3 spans 15 residues. Profiling relied on immunoSEQ multiplex PCR, and the TCRdb table lists in-frame clones only, not all of them. The profile shows around 2.1 million clones, approximately 96% of them singletons. Caucasian adults residing in Nashville, Tennessee made up all the donors. About this clone itself: Its antigen is undetermined.

The chain uses TRBV2 and TRBJ2-2; 7 positions match TRBD1. This sequence originates from a man between 18 and 35 years old in good health. Sequencing input: naive CD4+ T cells sorted from blood. Noted subset: CD45RA+ positively selected. The CDR3 reads CASSLGQSNTGELFF. CDR3 nucleotides: TGTGCCAGCAGCCTGGGACAGAGTAACACCGGGGAGCTGTTTTTT.